This T cell receptor beta chain was sequenced during a study of shared clonotypes between healthy human individuals. The repertoire was sequenced with immunoSEQ multiplex PCR; TCRdb's copy has only in-frame clones and lacks some. The sample lists 530,000 or so clones, about 79% occurring once. The origin of this receptor is a woman aged 40 to 55 in good health. Some clones in this sample may be carry-over from other donors' samples. Specimen: PBMCs.

DNA of the CDR3: TGTGCCAGTAGTCGAAGACGGGGGCTCTCTAATGAAAAACTGTTTTTT. This sequence encodes CASSRRRGLSNEKLFF. The rearrangement uses TRBV19 and TRBJ1-4; D is possibly TRBD1 (6 bases). V was cut by 5 bases and J by 3 bases, with 16 bases left in between. The germline V gene encodes CDR1 LNHDA and CDR2 SQIVND (reference sequence). This CDR3 has 16 residues.